This entry features one T cell receptor (beta chain) sequence. Researchers ran the PCR with 60 Vbeta and 13 Jbeta primers. Some clones are missing from TCRdb's copy, which holds only in-frame ones; the method was immunoSEQ multiplex PCR. The profile shows fewer than 150,000 clones, roughly 85% of them singletons. The data were obtained in a study of cytomegalovirus exposure and HLA in healthy donors. The CDR3 is 14 residues long. The V end was cut by 3 bases, the J end by 0 bases, with 7 bases between. The germline CDR1 and CDR2 sequences are SEHNR and FQNEAQ (reference sequence). The chain combines TRBV7-9 with TRBJ2-3; D might be TRBD1 (5 bases). Material for sequencing was PBMCs. This TCR was recovered from a woman under 40 in good health and CMV-seropositive. The CDR3: CASSFRQSTDTQYF. The CDR3 coding sequence is TGTGCCAGCAGCTTCAGACAGAGCACAGATACGCAGTATTTT.